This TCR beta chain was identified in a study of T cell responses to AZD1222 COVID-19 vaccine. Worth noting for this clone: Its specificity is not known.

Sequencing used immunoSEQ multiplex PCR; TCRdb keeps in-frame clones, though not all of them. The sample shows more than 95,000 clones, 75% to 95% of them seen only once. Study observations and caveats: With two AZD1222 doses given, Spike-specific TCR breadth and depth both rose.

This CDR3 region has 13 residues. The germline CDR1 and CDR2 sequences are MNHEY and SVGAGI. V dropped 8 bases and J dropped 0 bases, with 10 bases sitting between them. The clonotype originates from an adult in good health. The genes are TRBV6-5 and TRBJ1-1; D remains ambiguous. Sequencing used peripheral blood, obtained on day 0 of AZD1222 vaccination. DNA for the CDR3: TGTGCCAGCCGGGCTTCCTTGAACACTGAAGCTTTCTTT. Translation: CASRASLNTEAFF.